In its sample, the clone carrying this T cell receptor (beta chain) was seen once. The data are from a study of blood T cell repertoires in COVID-19. Study-level information: Italy, Spain and the United States were the sources of the convalescent and acute COVID-19 samples. PBMCs, B-cell-depleted T cells, or T cells provided the cDNA or gDNA that made up the material.

Sequenced by immunoSEQ multiplex PCR; TCRdb stores in-frame clones only, minus some. The sample holds more than 300,000 clones, nearly 90% seen once. Germline V gene data show CDR1 as LGHDT and CDR2 as YNNKEL (reference sequence). The CDR3 covers 14 residues. V dropped 4 bases and J dropped 7 bases, with 11 bases sitting between them. The V and J genes are TRBV3-1 (or the pseudogene TRBV3-2) and TRBJ1-6; D is possibly TRBD1 (6 bases). Sequenced input: peripheral blood. The receptor comes from a woman aged 25 to 45 with COVID-19, enrolled during active disease. The CDR3 here is CASSRQVRNSPLHF. The CDR3 coding sequence is TGTGCCAGCAGCCGACAGGTTCGAAATTCACCCCTCCACTTT.